A single sample is the source of the 9 T cell receptor beta chains below, sequenced in a study of cytomegalovirus exposure and HLA in healthy donors. In the PCR, 60 Vbeta and 13 Jbeta primers were used. Profiled with immunoSEQ multiplex PCR; TCRdb holds only in-frame clones, not every one. This sample has about 230,000 clones; 85% occur once, and the top ten carry 0.2% to 0.25%. Sample: PBMCs. Source of these receptors: a girl under 10 years old in good health and CMV-seronegative.

This chain uses TRBV5-1 with TRBJ2-1, with D possibly being TRBD2 (5 bases). From germline, CDR1 is SGHRS and CDR2 YFSETQ. This CDR3 comprises 14 residues. V dropped 5 bases and J dropped 6 bases, with 15 bases sitting between them. The CDR3 DNA sequence: TGCGCCAGCAGTCCGGGATACCTCTCCAATGAGCAGTTCTTC. Its translation is CASSPGYLSNEQFF.

This clone has a handful of counts. The gene calls are TRBV2 and TRBJ1-1; D possibly corresponds to TRBD1 (5 bases). CDR1 is SNHLY and CDR2 is FYNNEI in the germline V gene. The CDR3 is made up of 14 amino acids. V was pared by 7 bases and J by 1 base, with 13 bases between. This CDR3 is CASTSRERNTEAFF. The CDR3 bases are TGTGCCAGCACCAGCAGGGAACGGAACACTGAAGCTTTCTTT. Using reference TRBV2 and TRBJ1-1 for the parts outside the CDR3, the full variable domain is EPEVTQTPSHQVTQMGQEVILRCVPISNHLYFYWYRQILGQKVEFLVSFYNNEISEKSEIFDDQFSVERPDGSNFTLKIRSTKLEDSAMYFCASTSRERNTEAFFGQGTRLTVV.

The V and J genes are TRBV10-2 and TRBJ2-3, with D possibly matching TRBD2 (5 bases). V gave up 4 bases and J gave up 4 bases, with 15 bases separating them. From germline, CDR1 is WSHSY and CDR2 SAAADI. CDR3 length: 15 amino acids. The CDR3 region is CASSAASLIPDTQYF. Here the CDR3 DNA reads TGCGCCAGCAGTGCCGCTAGCTTAATCCCAGATACGCAGTATTTT.

The rearrangement links TRBV7-9 to TRBJ2-3; D is possibly TRBD2 (5 bases). The germline V gene encodes CDR1 SEHNR and CDR2 FQNEAQ (reference sequence). V lost 1 base and J 0 bases, leaving 11 bases between the germline ends. The CDR3 is 16 residues long. CDR3: CASSLGARASTDTQYF. CDR3 nucleotide sequence: TGTGCCAGCAGCTTAGGTGCGAGGGCTAGCACAGATACGCAGTATTTT.

This rearrangement joins TRBV11-2 to TRBJ2-3; a weak D match, TRBD2 (6 bases). The V gene's germline CDR1 is SGHAT and CDR2 FQNNGV. This CDR3 has 17 amino acids. V was shortened by 0 bases and J by 1 base, with 14 bases between the two germline ends. The CDR3 nucleotides read TGTGCCAGCAGCTTAGATAGAGGAGGGGTTCGCACAGATACGCAGTATTTT. Translating gives CASSLDRGGVRTDTQYF.

Only one count was recorded for this clone. The chain couples TRBV29-1 to TRBJ1-2; 7 nucleotides align to TRBD1. The V gene end was trimmed by 2 bases and the J gene end by 5 bases; junction bases not matched to a gene: 14. CDR3 length equals 16 residues. The germline V gene has CDR1 SQVTM and CDR2 ANQGSEA. The CDR3 DNA reads TGCAGCGTTGAAACCTCGACAGGGTTGGTTGGGTATGGCTACACCTTC. Translating gives CSVETSTGLVGYGYTF.

V is TRBV6-1 and J is TRBJ1-3; D is perhaps TRBD1 (5 bases). Deletions cut 4 bases from V and 0 bases from J, with 13 bases between. Per germline, CDR1 MNHNS and CDR2 SASEGT. This CDR3 has 16 amino acids. The CDR3 nucleotides read TGTGCCAGCAGTGGGGGAGGGAGGGGCTCTGGAAACACCATATATTTT. Encoded protein: CASSGGGRGSGNTIYF.

The genes are TRBV11-2 and TRBJ2-7; 8 bases agree with TRBD2. CDR3 size: 16 residues. V was clipped by 0 bases and J by 2 bases; unmatched bases: 6. Germline V gene data show CDR1 as SGHAT and CDR2 as FQNNGV. The CDR3 spells CASSLESRGLAYEQYF. The CDR3 DNA reads as TGTGCCAGCAGCTTAGAAAGCAGGGGACTAGCCTACGAGCAGTACTTC. The variable domain in full, completed from reference TRBV11-2 and TRBJ2-7, reads EAGVAQSPRYKIIEKRQSVAFWCNPISGHATLYWYQQILGQGPKLLIQFQNNGVVDDSQLPKDRFSAERLKGVDSTLKIQPAKLEDSAVYLCASSLESRGLAYEQYFGPGTRLTVT.

The chain carries TRBV2 and TRBJ2-7; 7 positions match TRBD1. The trim removed 5 bases at V and 1 base at J, leaving 5 bases unmatched. CDR1 SNHLY and CDR2 FYNNEI come from the germline V gene. CDR3 length: 14 amino acids. The CDR3 nucleotides read TGTGCCAGCAGTATGGACAGGAGATCCTACGAGCAGTACTTC. As protein: CASSMDRRSYEQYF. Supplemented by reference TRBV2 and TRBJ2-7, the full variable domain reads EPEVTQTPSHQVTQMGQEVILRCVPISNHLYFYWYRQILGQKVEFLVSFYNNEISEKSEIFDDQFSVERPDGSNFTLKIRSTKLEDSAMYFCASSMDRRSYEQYFGPGTRLTVT.